This T cell receptor (beta chain) was sequenced in a study of vaccination and CD4 T cells after COVID-19. On the study more broadly: The authors gave control cultures a CEFX pool, an HIV-1 Nef pool, or no peptide.

An Oncomine TCR Beta short-read assay was used to sequence the DNA from cultured CD4+ T cells. TCRdb reanalysed the PCR reads using MiXCR and keeps one entry per CDR3 protein. The sample comprises approximately 6,000 distinct CDR3 sequences, less than 40% of which are singletons, and approximately 10% rests with the top ten. The treatment was: approximately 11-day PBMC culture with coronavirus spike peptide pools or control peptides (ViraFEST assay). This CDR3 has 14 residues. CDR1 and CDR2 from the germline V gene are DFQATT and SNEGSKA (reference sequence). The V gene end was trimmed by 6 bases and the J gene end by 7 bases; junction bases not matched to a gene: 9. In regard to this clonotype: Its antigen is not known.

Here the sequenced sample was CD4+ T cells from blood, cultured in vitro, taken after SARS-CoV-2 vaccination. The sequence was obtained from a human donor who had recovered from COVID-19. V is TRBV20-1 and J is TRBJ2-2; 9 bases align to TRBD1. Written as DNA, the CDR3 is TGCAGTGCCAACAGGGGGCGAGGGCGCGGGGAGCTGTTTTTT. Translated, it gives CSANRGRGRGELFF.